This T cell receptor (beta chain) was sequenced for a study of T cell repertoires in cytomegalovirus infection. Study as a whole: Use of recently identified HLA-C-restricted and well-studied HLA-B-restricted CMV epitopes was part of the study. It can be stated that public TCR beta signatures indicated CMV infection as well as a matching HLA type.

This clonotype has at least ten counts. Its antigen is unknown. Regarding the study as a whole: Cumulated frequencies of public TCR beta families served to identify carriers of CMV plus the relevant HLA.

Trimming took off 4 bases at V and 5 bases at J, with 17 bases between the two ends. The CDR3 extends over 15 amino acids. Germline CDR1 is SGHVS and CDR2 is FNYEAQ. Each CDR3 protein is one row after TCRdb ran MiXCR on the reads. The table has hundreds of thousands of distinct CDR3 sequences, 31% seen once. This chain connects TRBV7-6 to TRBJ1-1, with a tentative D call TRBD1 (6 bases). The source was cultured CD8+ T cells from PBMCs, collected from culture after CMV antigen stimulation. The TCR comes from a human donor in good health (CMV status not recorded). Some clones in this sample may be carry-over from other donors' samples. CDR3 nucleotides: TGTGCCAGCAGCTCCGACGGGGGGCCGGATACTGAAGCTTTCTTT. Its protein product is CASSSDGGPDTEAFF.